The clone carrying this T cell receptor beta chain appeared many times. CDR1 DFQATT and CDR2 SNEGSKA come from the germline V gene (reference sequence). V was shortened by 3 bases and J by 3 bases, with 12 bases between the two germline ends. This CDR3 spans 13 amino acids. The data originate from a study of Graves' ophthalmopathy and Graves' hyperthyroidism. TCR beta CDR3 regions were amplified from RNA transcripts. Second-round multiplex PCR followed a first-round RT-PCR using HTBI primers. TCRdb analysed the multiplex PCR reads with MiXCR anew, one entry per CDR3 protein. The data contain more than 1,000,000 distinct CDR3 sequences, 35% to 40% of them singletons.

The chain joins TRBV20-1 to TRBJ2-7; D is perhaps TRBD1 or TRBD2 (6 bases each). This sequence originates from an adult man with Graves' hyperthyroidism. Sequencing used peripheral blood or thyroid tissue (not recorded which). CDR3 sequence reads: CSASPGAGYEQYF. As DNA, the CDR3 is TGCAGTGCTAGTCCGGGGGCGGGCTACGAGCAGTACTTC.